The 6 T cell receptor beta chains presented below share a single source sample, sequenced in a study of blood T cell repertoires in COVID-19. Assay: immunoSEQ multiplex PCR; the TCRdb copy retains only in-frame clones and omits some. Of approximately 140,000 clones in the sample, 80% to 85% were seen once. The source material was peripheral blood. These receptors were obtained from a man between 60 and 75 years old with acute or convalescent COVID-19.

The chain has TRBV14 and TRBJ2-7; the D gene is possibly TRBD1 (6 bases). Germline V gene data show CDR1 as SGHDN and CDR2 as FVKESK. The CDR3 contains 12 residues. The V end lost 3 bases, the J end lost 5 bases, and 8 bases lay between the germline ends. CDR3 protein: CASSQNRDEQYF. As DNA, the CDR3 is TGTGCCAGCAGCCAGAACAGGGACGAGCAGTACTTC.

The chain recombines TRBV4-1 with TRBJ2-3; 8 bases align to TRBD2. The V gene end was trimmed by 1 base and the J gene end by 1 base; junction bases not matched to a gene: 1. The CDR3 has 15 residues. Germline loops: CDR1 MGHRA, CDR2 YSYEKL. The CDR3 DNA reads TGCGCCAGCAGCCAAGCGACTAGCGGCACAGATACGCAGTATTTT. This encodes CASSQATSGTDTQYF.

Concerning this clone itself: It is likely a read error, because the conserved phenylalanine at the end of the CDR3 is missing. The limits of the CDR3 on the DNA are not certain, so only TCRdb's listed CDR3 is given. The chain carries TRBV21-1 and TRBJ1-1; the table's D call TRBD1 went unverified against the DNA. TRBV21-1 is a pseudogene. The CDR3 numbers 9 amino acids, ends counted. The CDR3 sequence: CASSERTGV.

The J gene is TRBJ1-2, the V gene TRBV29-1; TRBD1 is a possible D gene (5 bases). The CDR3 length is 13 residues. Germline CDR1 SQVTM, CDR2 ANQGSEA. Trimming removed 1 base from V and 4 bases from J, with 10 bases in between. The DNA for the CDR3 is TGCAGCGTTGAAGCCCCAGGGCGCTATGGCTACACCTTC. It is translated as CSVEAPGRYGYTF.

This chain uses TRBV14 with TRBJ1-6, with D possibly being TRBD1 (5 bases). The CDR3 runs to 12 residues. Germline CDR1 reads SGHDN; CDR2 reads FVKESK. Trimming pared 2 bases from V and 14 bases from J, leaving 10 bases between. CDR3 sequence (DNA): TGTGCCAGCAGCCAACAGGGCCTATCCCTCCACTTT. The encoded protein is CASSQQGLSLHF.

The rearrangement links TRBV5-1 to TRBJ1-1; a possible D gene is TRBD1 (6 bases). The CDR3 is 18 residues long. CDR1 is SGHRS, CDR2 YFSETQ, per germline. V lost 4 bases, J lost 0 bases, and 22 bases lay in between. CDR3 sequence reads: CASSHQTGMLLLNTEAFF. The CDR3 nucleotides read TGCGCCAGCAGCCACCAGACAGGAATGTTATTATTGAACACTGAAGCTTTCTTT.